This TCR gamma chain was recorded in a study of Vδ1+ human thymocytes. Study findings and constraints: Bulk data may be misread because of unexpected Vdelta2 sequences. Highly polyclonal TRG and TRD repertoires with Gaussian CDR3 length distributions appeared in thymus. Around a fifth of thymic delta-chain sequences were Vdelta2, with few Vdelta3, unlike blood Vdelta1+ controls.

The CDR3 sequence is 11 residues long. Germline assignment: CDR1 GITISATS and CDR2 ISYDGTV (reference sequence). V lost 12 bases to trimming and J lost 4 bases; unmatched junction nucleotides: 9. Extracted RNA was reverse transcribed into cDNA. Pooled V-gene forward primers with one constant-region reverse primer generated the CDR3 amplicons by multiplex PCR. With CATT, TCRdb re-called clones from the multiplex PCR reads. Of several thousand gamma-chain clones in the sample, around 39% were seen once. Thymocytes were sorted as CD3+ TCRVdelta1+ TCRVdelta2- after alphabeta T cell depletion. Vdelta1+ thymocyte sorts reached between roughly 98% and 99.6% purity. Details on this clone: Its specificity is unknown.

The chain recombines TRGV9 with TRGJ1 or TRGJ2. The sample was Vdelta1+ gamma-delta thymocytes from the thymus. The subset is: FACS-sorted CD3+ TCRalphabeta- TCRVdelta1+ TCRVdelta2- thymocytes. This receptor was identified in a boy in the first two years of life who had congenital heart surgery. In DNA form, the CDR3 reads TGTGCCGGGTGGGAGTATTATAAGAAACTCTTT. Encoded protein: CAGWEYYKKLF.